These T cell receptor beta chains were read from a single sample in a study of OX40 agonist ivuxolimab in advanced cancers. Some clones are missing from TCRdb's copy, which holds only in-frame ones; the method was immunoSEQ multiplex PCR. There are more than 55,000 clones in the sample; over 65% occur only once, and roughly 6.1% lies in the top ten. The sequences come from CD4+ or CD8+ T cells sorted from blood, collected in a trial of the OX40 agonist ivuxolimab. The source is an adult with an advanced solid tumor such as melanoma, head and neck, liver or kidney cancer. Both conserved end residues are part of each CDR3. D genes are given only for firm matches. Clone size, where shown, is once, few, many, or a class for clones that have expanded.

-,-,TRBJ1-2,TRBV10-3,CAISANYGYTF,TGTGCCATCAGTGCGAACTATGGCTACACCTTC
TRBD2,-,TRBJ2-3,TRBV7-2,CASSLLGRGGPDTQYF,TGTGCCAGCAGCTTATTAGGTCGGGGGGGCCCAGATACGCAGTATTTT
TRBD1,few,TRBJ1-2,TRBV7-9,CASSSGTGDTYGYTF,TGTGCCAGCAGCTCTGGGACAGGGGATACCTATGGCTACACCTTC
TRBD1,-,TRBJ1-1,TRBV5-1,CASSLSGTGGPGGEAFF,TGCGCCAGCAGCTTGTCCGGGACAGGGGGCCCCGGAGGTGAAGCTTTCTTT
-,-,TRBJ2-3,TRBV5-6,CASSLAITSTDTQYF,TGTGCCAGCAGCTTGGCTATAACTAGCACAGATACGCAGTATTTT
-,many,TRBJ1-2,TRBV11-3,CASSSRSYGYTF,TGTGCCAGCAGCTCCCGGTCGTATGGCTACACCTTC
-,-,TRBJ1-1,TRBV7-9,CASSDGNFEAFF,TGTGCCAGCAGCGACGGGAATTTTGAAGCTTTCTTT
-,-,TRBJ1-2,TRBV6-6,CASRSDTNYGYTF,TGTGCCAGCAGAAGTGACACGAACTATGGCTACACCTTC
-,-,TRBJ1-4,TRBV10-3,CAISERGSNEKLFF,TGTGCCATCAGTGAACGGGGGTCTAATGAAAAACTGTTTTTT
TRBD1,-,TRBJ2-5,TRBV29-1,CSVKLGTGDQETQYF,TGCAGCGTCAAACTAGGGACAGGGGACCAAGAGACCCAGTACTTC
TRBD1,-,TRBJ1-1,TRBV5-4,CASSSGTARNTEAFF,TGTGCCAGCAGCTCAGGGACAGCCAGAAACACTGAAGCTTTCTTT
-,-,TRBJ2-1,TRBV7-8,CASSLGRNEQFF,TGTGCCAGCAGCCTAGGGAGGAATGAGCAGTTCTTC
TRBD1,-,TRBJ1-2,TRBV2,CASSELRTGTYGYTF,TGTGCCAGCAGTGAACTCAGGACAGGGACCTATGGCTACACCTTC
-,-,TRBJ2-7,TRBV23-1,CASSQSGGEHEQYF,TGCGCCAGCAGTCAATCGGGCGGGGAGCACGAGCAGTACTTC
-,-,TRBJ2-1,TRBV14,CASSQEKFMGSYNEQFF,TGTGCCAGCAGCCAAGAGAAGTTTATGGGGTCTTACAATGAGCAGTTCTTC
-,-,TRBJ1-2,TRBV29-1,CSVEDSLYGYTF,TGCAGCGTGGAGGACAGCTTATATGGCTACACCTTC
TRBD2,-,TRBJ2-1,TRBV6-5,CASSSSGGAHSEQFF,TGTGCCAGCAGTTCCAGCGGGGGGGCTCATTCTGAGCAGTTCTTC
TRBD1,once,TRBJ2-7,TRBV7-8,CASSLLQGAYEQYF,TGTGCCAGCAGCTTACTACAGGGGGCCTACGAGCAGTACTTC
-,-,TRBJ2-1,TRBV14,CASSQRVGYVQNEQFF,TGTGCCAGCAGCCAACGGGTGGGGTACGTACAAAATGAGCAGTTCTTC
-,-,TRBJ1-1,TRBV11-2,CASSLGKQGSEAFF,TGTGCCAGCAGCTTAGGCAAACAGGGCTCTGAAGCTTTCTTT
-,-,TRBJ1-1,TRBV2,CASSEYGGRGTEAFF,TGTGCCAGCAGTGAATACGGGGGCCGGGGAACTGAAGCTTTCTTT
-,-,TRBJ2-7,TRBV7-9,CASSLTATYEQYF,TGTGCCAGCAGCTTAACGGCCACCTACGAGCAGTACTTC
-,-,TRBJ1-1,TRBV7-3,CASSLMKNTEAFF,TGTGCCAGCAGCCTTATGAAGAACACTGAAGCTTTCTTT
-,-,TRBJ2-3,TRBV27,CASSLRVPTGRVDTQYF,TGTGCCAGCAGTTTAAGGGTCCCCACCGGGCGGGTAGATACGCAGTATTTT
TRBD1,few,TRBJ2-1,TRBV6-6,CASSYSTGVEQFF,TGTGCCAGCAGTTACTCGACAGGGGTTGAGCAGTTCTTC
-,-,TRBJ2-3,TRBV7-2,CASSLGWENTQYF,TGTGCCAGCAGCTTAGGATGGGAGAATACGCAGTATTTT
-,-,TRBJ1-1,TRBV13,CASKRASTEAFF,TGTGCCAGCAAAAGGGCCTCCACTGAAGCTTTCTTT
TRBD1,-,TRBJ1-1,TRBV4-1,CASSQRTGANTEAFF,TGCGCCAGCAGCCAACGGACAGGTGCGAACACTGAAGCTTTCTTT
TRBD2,-,TRBJ2-3,TRBV2,CASSETSGTDTQYF,TGTGCCAGCAGCGAGACTAGCGGCACAGATACGCAGTATTTT
TRBD2,-,TRBJ2-3,TRBV5-4,CASSPSGLAGGLDTQYF,TGTGCCAGCAGCCCATCGGGACTAGCGGGGGGGCTGGATACGCAGTATTTT
-,-,TRBJ2-7,TRBV13,CASSLQGGAYEQYF,TGTGCCAGCAGCTTGCAGGGGGGGGCCTACGAGCAGTACTTC
TRBD2,-,TRBJ2-1,TRBV30,CAWSVLGGGYNEQFF,TGTGCCTGGAGTGTACTGGGCGGGGGCTACAATGAGCAGTTCTTC
TRBD2,-,TRBJ2-1,TRBV4-1,CASSQAASGGWNEQFF,TGCGCCAGCAGCCAAGCGGCTAGCGGGGGGTGGAATGAGCAGTTCTTC
-,-,TRBJ2-1,TRBV18,CASSPPGSYNEQFF,TGTGCCAGCTCACCACCCGGATCCTACAATGAGCAGTTCTTC
-,-,TRBJ2-2,TRBV6-1,CASKRSNTGELFF,TGTGCCAGCAAGCGGTCGAACACCGGGGAGCTGTTTTTT
TRBD1,-,TRBJ1-6,TRBV6-5,CASRGQQFNSPLHF,TGTGCCAGCAGGGGACAGCAGTTTAATTCACCCCTCCACTTT
-,-,TRBJ1-2,TRBV28,CATSGTESNYGYTF,TGTGCCACCTCCGGCACCGAGTCAAACTATGGCTACACCTTC
TRBD2,-,TRBJ2-1,TRBV5-4,CASSLAPGLAGGDNEQFF,TGTGCCAGCAGCTTGGCCCCGGGACTAGCGGGAGGGGACAATGAGCAGTTCTTC
-,-,TRBJ1-3,TRBV2,CASSETQTLNTIYF,TGTGCCAGCAGTGAGACACAGACCCTAAACACCATATATTTT
-,-,TRBJ1-5,TRBV30,CAWTNRPFLHQPQHF,TGTGCCTGGACGAACCGACCCTTCTTACATCAGCCCCAGCATTTT
-,-,TRBJ2-4,TRBV10-3,CATGGVSLAKNIQYF,TGTGCCACCGGAGGCGTATCTCTAGCCAAAAACATTCAGTACTTC
-,-,TRBJ2-2,TRBV4-2,CASSDTTNTGELFF,TGTGCCAGCAGCGACACCACGAACACCGGGGAGCTGTTTTTT
TRBD2,-,TRBJ2-3,TRBV27,CASSFYRKTSGTDTQYF,TGTGCCAGCAGTTTCTACCGTAAGACTAGCGGCACAGATACGCAGTATTTT
-,-,TRBJ1-1,TRBV5-1,CASSLYPAMNTEAFF,TGCGCCAGCAGCTTGTATCCAGCCATGAACACTGAAGCTTTCTTT
-,once,TRBJ2-4,TRBV28,CASGGTGLAKNIQYF,TGTGCCAGTGGGGGGACCGGACTAGCCAAAAACATTCAGTACTTC
-,-,TRBJ2-5,TRBV10-3,CAISEGQRAGQETQYF,TGTGCCATCAGTGAGGGACAGCGGGCGGGACAAGAGACCCAGTACTTC
TRBD1,-,TRBJ2-7,TRBV27,CASRDRWEGREQYF,TGTGCCAGCAGGGACAGGTGGGAAGGTCGCGAGCAGTACTTC
-,-,TRBJ2-3,TRBV9,CASSVDRGTQYF,TGTGCCAGCAGCGTAGATCGGGGTACGCAGTATTTT
-,-,TRBJ2-7,TRBV21-1,CASSTKNFSRGPNYEQYF,TGTGCCAGCAGCACCAAAAACTTTTCTAGGGGGCCCAACTACGAGCAGTACTTC
-,-,TRBJ2-3,TRBV9,CASSVGIAASTDTQYF,TGTGCCAGCAGCGTAGGGATAGCGGCCAGCACAGATACGCAGTATTTT